This is a list of T cell receptor beta chains from one sample in a study of chemoradiotherapy in HPV16-positive cancers. Method: immunoSEQ multiplex PCR; TCRdb's copy keeps in-frame clones and lacks some. The data contain roughly 20,000 clones, around four fifths of them singletons. The source was blood, collected from a patient who underwent chemoradiotherapy. Receptor source: a human donor with HPV-associated anogenital cancer. The CDR3 runs from the conserved cysteine through the conserved F or W.

J gene: TRBJ2-7; V gene: TRBV20-1; CDR3 protein: CSASVSGEQYF
J gene: TRBJ2-2; V gene: TRBV7-6; CDR3 protein: CASRPGLASGELFF
J gene: TRBJ2-3; V gene: TRBV6-1; CDR3 protein: CASSGLAGGPDTQYF
J gene: TRBJ2-3; V gene: TRBV5-1; CDR3 protein: CASSTAASGADTQYF
J gene: TRBJ2-2; V gene: TRBV7-7; CDR3 protein: CASSLDPGSRSGELFF
J gene: TRBJ2-2; V gene: TRBV15; CDR3 protein: CATSRETSGTGELFF
J gene: TRBJ1-1; V gene: TRBV25-1; CDR3 protein: CASSRDSSLNTEAFF
J gene: TRBJ2-5; V gene: TRBV29-1; CDR3 protein: CSVPGGETQYF
J gene: TRBJ2-1; V gene: TRBV5-1; CDR3 protein: CASSFDRGLTDEQFF
J gene: TRBJ1-1; V gene: TRBV5-6; CDR3 protein: CASSPGSVNTEAFF
J gene: TRBJ2-4; V gene: TRBV7-8; CDR3 protein: CASSLDFSHGNIQYF
J gene: TRBJ2-3; V gene: TRBV10-3; CDR3 protein: CAISEPGLPTRTDTQYF
J gene: TRBJ2-2; V gene: TRBV5-1; CDR3 protein: CASSLALQSAGELFF
J gene: TRBJ2-1; V gene: TRBV11-2; CDR3 protein: CASSLGQNNEQFF
J gene: TRBJ2-6; V gene: TRBV7-8; CDR3 protein: CASGKTVSGANVLTF